A single sample is the source of the 18 T cell receptor beta chains below, sequenced in a study of shared clonotypes between healthy human individuals. The method was immunoSEQ multiplex PCR; TCRdb's version includes in-frame clones alone and lacks a portion of them. The data show roughly 2.6 million clones, with more than 80% seen just once and roughly 0.13% held by the top ten. The material sequenced was naive CD4+ T cells sorted from blood. The subset: CD45RA+ positively selected. These receptors originate from a man between 18 and 35 years old in good health.

The chain has TRBV15 and TRBJ2-7; 8 bases agree with TRBD2. Germline V lookup: CDR1 LNHNV, CDR2 YYDKDF (reference sequence). The CDR3 totals 14 residues. V lost 3 bases, J lost 2 bases, and 3 bases stayed unmatched. CDR3 loop: CATSRQAGAYEQYF. The CDR3 nucleotides are TGTGCCACCAGCAGGCAAGCGGGAGCCTACGAGCAGTACTTC.

The chain employs TRBV10-2 and TRBJ1-1; 8 nucleotides match TRBD1. J lost 5 bases, V lost 5 bases, and 4 bases had no gene match. Germline values: CDR1 WSHSY, CDR2 SAAADI. This CDR3 is built from 13 residues. The CDR3 sequence: CASSQGARTEAFF. The CDR3 DNA follows: TGCGCCAGCAGTCAGGGGGCTCGGACTGAAGCTTTCTTT.

The chain couples TRBV19 to TRBJ1-6; D is uncertain. Trimming took off 5 bases at V and 0 bases at J, with 11 bases between the two ends. There are 16 residues in the CDR3. Germline V CDR1 and CDR2: LNHDA, SQIVND (reference sequence). The CDR3 DNA is TGTGCCAGTAGTCATCAATGGAGCTCCTATAATTCACCCCTCCACTTT. It codes for CASSHQWSSYNSPLHF.

The rearrangement joins TRBV30 to TRBJ1-3; D uncertain. V was pared by 1 base and J by 3 bases, with 10 bases between. The CDR3 spans 14 residues. Germline V gene data show CDR1 as GTSNPN and CDR2 as SVGIG (reference sequence). CDR3 loop: CAWSGASLGNTIYF. The CDR3 DNA reads TGTGCCTGGAGTGGGGCGTCCCTTGGAAACACCATATATTTT.

For the CDR3, the DNA is TGTGCCAGCAGCTTAGGCGCCGGCGGGAGCTACCAAGAGACCCAGTACTTC. It encodes CASSLGAGGSYQETQYF. The chain employs TRBV11-3 and TRBJ2-5; 7 bases are a match to TRBD2. Germline CDR1 SGHNT, CDR2 YENEEA. The CDR3 has 17 residues. V was pared by 1 base and J by 0 bases, with 8 bases of the junction left unmatched.

Details on this clone: Within the sample, other DNA sequences also encode this same CDR3. The chain couples TRBV10-3 to TRBJ2-7; the match to TRBD1 covers 8 bases. CDR3 length: 12 amino acids. After removal of 9 bases from V and 4 bases from J, the junction contained 5 bases not matched to a gene. Germline loops: CDR1 ENHRY, CDR2 SYGVKD. The CDR3 sequence is CAIGQGVYEQYF. CDR3 DNA sequence: TGTGCCATAGGACAGGGAGTTTACGAGCAGTACTTC.

CDR3 in DNA: TGTGCCAGCAGCAGGGAAGCTAACTATGGCTACACCTTC. Protein sequence: CASSREANYGYTF. This chain joins TRBV11-2 and TRBJ1-2; D call uncertain. Trimming removed 5 bases from V and 0 bases from J, with 7 bases in between. Germline-derived CDR1 and CDR2 are SGHAT and FQNNGV. CDR3 size: 13 residues.

The chain couples TRBV28 to TRBJ2-7; the match to TRBD2 covers 10 bases. The CDR3 has 14 residues. The trim removed 2 bases at V and 3 bases at J, leaving 1 base unmatched. Germline loops: CDR1 MDHEN, CDR2 SYDVKM. CDR3 sequence (DNA): TGTGCCAGCAGTTTACCTAGCGGGGGCTACGAGCAGTACTTC. It codes for CASSLPSGGYEQYF.

This rearrangement joins TRBV7-2 to TRBJ2-7; D is possibly TRBD2 (6 bases). Germline assignment: CDR1 SGHTA and CDR2 FQGNSA. This CDR3 is built from 14 residues. V lost 4 bases and J 2 bases, leaving 12 bases between the germline ends. Written as DNA, the CDR3 is TGTGCCAGCAGCTCGGGAGTGCCACCCTACGAGCAGTACTTC. Its protein product is CASSSGVPPYEQYF. The whole variable domain, remainder taken from reference TRBV7-2 and TRBJ2-7, is GAGVSQSPSNKVTEKGKDVELRCDPISGHTALYWYRQSLGQGLEFLIYFQGNSAPDKSGLPSDRFSAERTGGSVSTLTIQRTQQEDSAVYLCASSSGVPPYEQYFGPGTRLTVT.

V is TRBV18 and J is TRBJ1-1, with D possibly being TRBD1 (6 bases). Germline assignment: CDR1 KGHSH and CDR2 LQKENI. V lost 3 bases to trimming and J lost 5 bases, with 19 bases between them. CDR3 length: 16 residues. CDR3: CASSPPIDRRSTEAFF. The CDR3 DNA reads as TGTGCCAGCTCACCTCCAATAGACAGGAGGTCGACTGAAGCTTTCTTT. Full variable domain (remainder filled in from reference TRBV18 and TRBJ1-1): NAGVMQNPRHLVRRRGQEARLRCSPMKGHSHVYWYRQLPEEGLKFMVYLQKENIIDESGMPKERFSAEFPKEGPSILRIQQVVRGDSAAYFCASSPPIDRRSTEAFFGQGTRLTVV.

V is TRBV7-2 and J is TRBJ2-1; 8 bases agree with TRBD2. Germline trimming cut 0 bases from V and 4 bases from J; bases unmatched to any gene: 5. Per germline, CDR1 SGHTA and CDR2 FQGNSA. The CDR3 runs to 16 residues. CDR3 DNA: TGTGCCAGCAGCTTAGCACTTAGCGGGACTTACAATGAGCAGTTCTTC. Residues: CASSLALSGTYNEQFF. Using reference TRBV7-2 and TRBJ2-1 for the parts outside the CDR3, the full variable domain is GAGVSQSPSNKVTEKGKDVELRCDPISGHTALYWYRQSLGQGLEFLIYFQGNSAPDKSGLPSDRFSAERTGGSVSTLTIQRTQQEDSAVYLCASSLALSGTYNEQFFGPGTRLTVL.

The chain recombines TRBV5-6 with TRBJ2-2, with D possibly matching TRBD1 (6 bases). Germline CDR1 is SGHDT and CDR2 is YYEEEE. V was cut by 1 base and J by 4 bases, with 11 bases left in between. The CDR3 is 15 amino acids. CDR3: CASSLTGQLTGELFF. In DNA, the CDR3 is TGTGCCAGCAGCTTGACAGGACAGCTCACCGGGGAGCTGTTTTTT.

This chain links TRBV6-6 with TRBJ1-1; maybe TRBD1 (5 bases). The CDR3 totals 15 residues. From germline, CDR1 is MNHNY and CDR2 SVGAGI (reference sequence). V dropped 7 bases and J dropped 2 bases, with 17 bases sitting between them. CDR3 bases: TGTGCCAGCAACCCGAGCGACAGACTCAACACTGAAGCTTTCTTT. Residues: CASNPSDRLNTEAFF.

V gene TRBV5-1 combines with J gene TRBJ2-7, with 11 positions matching TRBD1. Germline V lookup: CDR1 SGHRS, CDR2 YFSETQ. CDR3 length: 15 residues. J gave up 7 bases and V 2 bases, and 8 bases lay outside the gene matches. The CDR3 loop is CASSLTGTGGFEQYF. CDR3 nucleotides: TGCGCCAGCAGCTTAACCGGGACAGGGGGGTTTGAGCAGTACTTC.

V usage is TRBV5-5 and J usage is TRBJ2-7, with TRBD2 identical over 7 bases. The length of the CDR3 is 14 residues. V was clipped by 6 bases and J by 3 bases; unmatched bases: 9. The germline V gene has CDR1 SGHKS and CDR2 YYEKEE (reference sequence). As DNA, the CDR3 is TGTGCCAGCACCCTCGGGGAGGGGTTCTACGAGCAGTACTTC. Residues: CASTLGEGFYEQYF.

This clone appeared once. The rearrangement links TRBV15 to TRBJ1-2; D is unclear. The V and J ends lost 5 bases and 8 bases respectively, with 12 bases between them. This CDR3 contains 12 residues. CDR1 is LNHNV and CDR2 is YYDKDF in the germline V gene (reference sequence). The CDR3, as DNA: TGTGCCACCAGCGAGGAGGCCACGGGCTACACCTTC. The encoded protein is CATSEEATGYTF.

V and J are TRBV14 and TRBJ1-1; D is uncertain. Trimming cost V 0 bases and J 4 bases, with 12 bases left between them. The CDR3 extends over 15 amino acids. Germline loops: CDR1 SGHDN, CDR2 FVKESK. The CDR3 nucleotides read TGTGCCAGCAGCCAAGAGCCGACTCGAGGCACTGAAGCTTTCTTT. It yields the protein CASSQEPTRGTEAFF.

This clone was seen once. This chain links TRBV28 with TRBJ2-7, with 12 bases identical to TRBD2. This CDR3 has 14 amino acids. V dropped 7 bases and J dropped 3; count of bases not matched to a gene: 4. CDR1 is MDHEN and CDR2 is SYDVKM in the germline V gene. Written as DNA, the CDR3 is TGTGCCAGCACGCTAGCGGGGGGGATCTACGAGCAGTACTTC. It codes for CASTLAGGIYEQYF.